The present T cell receptor beta chain was sequenced within a study of blood T cell repertoires in COVID-19. For the study at large: Donors in the United States, Italy and Spain gave samples during acute or convalescent COVID-19.

The germline CDR1 and CDR2 sequences are KGHSH and LQKENI. The V end lost 2 bases, the J end lost 10 bases, and 12 bases lay between the germline ends. The CDR3 has 14 residues. The authors' processing: Reference gene primer amplification yielded estimated nucleated cell counts. Measured with immunoSEQ multiplex PCR; TCRdb has only the in-frame clones, and not every one. That table supplies the V and J calls and clone size; D and trimming were determined from the DNA. The table shows approximately 240,000 clones, with more than 70% occurring only once. The sequence was collected from a woman between 35 and 50 years old who had recovered from COVID-19. The sample taken for sequencing was peripheral blood. The rearrangement uses TRBV18 and TRBJ1-6; D unresolved. The CDR3 reads CASSPLAPGSPLHF. The CDR3 DNA reads as TGTGCCAGCTCACCATTGGCTCCCGGGTCACCCCTCCACTTT.